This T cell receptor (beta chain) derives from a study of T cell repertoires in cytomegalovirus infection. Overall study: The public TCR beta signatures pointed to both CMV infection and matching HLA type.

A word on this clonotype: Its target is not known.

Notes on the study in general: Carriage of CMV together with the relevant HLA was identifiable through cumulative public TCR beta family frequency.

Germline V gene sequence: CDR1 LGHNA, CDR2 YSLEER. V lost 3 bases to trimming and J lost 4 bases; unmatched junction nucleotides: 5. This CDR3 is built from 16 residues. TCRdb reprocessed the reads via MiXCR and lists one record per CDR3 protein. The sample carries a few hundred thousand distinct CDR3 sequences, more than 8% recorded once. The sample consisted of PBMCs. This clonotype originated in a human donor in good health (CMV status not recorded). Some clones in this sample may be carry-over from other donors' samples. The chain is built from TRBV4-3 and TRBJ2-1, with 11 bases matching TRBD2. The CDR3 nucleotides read TGCGCCAGCAGCCAGTACGGGACTAGCGGTTACAATGAGCAGTTCTTC. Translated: CASSQYGTSGYNEQFF.